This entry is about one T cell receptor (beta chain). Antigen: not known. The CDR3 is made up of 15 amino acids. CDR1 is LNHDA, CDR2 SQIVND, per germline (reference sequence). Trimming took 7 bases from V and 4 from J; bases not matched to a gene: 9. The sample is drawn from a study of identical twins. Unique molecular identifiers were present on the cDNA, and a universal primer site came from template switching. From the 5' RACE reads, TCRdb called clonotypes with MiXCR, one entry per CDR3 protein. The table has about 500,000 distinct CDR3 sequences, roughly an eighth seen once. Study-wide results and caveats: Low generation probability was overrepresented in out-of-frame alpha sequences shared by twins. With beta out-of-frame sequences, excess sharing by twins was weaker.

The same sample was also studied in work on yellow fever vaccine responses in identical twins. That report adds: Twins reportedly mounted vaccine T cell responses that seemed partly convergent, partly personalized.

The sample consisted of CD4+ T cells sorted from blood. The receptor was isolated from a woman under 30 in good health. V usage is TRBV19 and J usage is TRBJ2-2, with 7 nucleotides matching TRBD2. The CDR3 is CASTQWTSGTGELFF. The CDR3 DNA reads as TGTGCCAGTACTCAATGGACTAGTGGCACCGGGGAGCTGTTTTTT.